The 6 T cell receptor beta chains below come from one sample, sequenced in a study of CD8 T cells in ankylosing spondylitis. Broader study findings: It appeared that ankylosing spondylitis blood was characterized by a TCR beta motif of several highly homologous variants.

TCRdb reanalysed the 5' RACE reads using MiXCR and keeps one entry per CDR3 protein. This sample yields some 800,000 distinct CDR3 sequences, of which about 11% are seen a single time; more than 0.5% belongs to the top ten. Their specific antigens are unknown. Sample: blood, either unsorted or a sorted T cell fraction (not recorded which). These receptors were collected from a male donor with ankylosing spondylitis.

J is TRBJ1-3 and V is TRBV28, with 7 bases aligning to TRBD1. V shed 7 bases and J 8 bases; nucleotides not matched to a gene: 8. CDR1 and CDR2 from the germline V gene are MDHEN and SYDVKM. The CDR3 sequence is 13 residues long. The CDR3 reads CASTLKGADTIYF. The DNA of the CDR3 is TGTGCCAGCACCTTGAAGGGGGCGGACACCATATATTTT.

J is TRBJ2-3 and V is TRBV7-2; D not resolved. V gave up 2 bases and J gave up 6 bases, with 9 bases separating them. The CDR3 has 13 residues. CDR1 SGHTA and CDR2 FQGNSA come from the germline V gene. CDR3 amino acids: CASSLLIEDTQYF. Written as DNA, the CDR3 is TGTGCCAGCAGCTTACTGATCGAGGATACGCAGTATTTT.

This clonotype was detected many times. CDR3 sequence: CSATLGGTRETQYF. The CDR3 nucleotides read TGCAGTGCTACCTTAGGCGGGACCAGGGAGACCCAGTACTTC. The chain joins TRBV20-1 to TRBJ2-5; a possible D gene is TRBD2 (6 bases). The germline gives CDR1 DFQATT, CDR2 SNEGSKA (reference sequence). V lost 4 bases and J 5 bases, leaving 17 bases between the germline ends. This CDR3 is built from 14 residues.

This clonotype was seen more than once but under ten times. V is TRBV9 and J is TRBJ2-1; D is possibly TRBD2 (5 bases). The ends were cut back, 1 base at V and 8 bases at J, with 7 bases in the middle. Germline values: CDR1 SGDLS, CDR2 YYNGEE. CDR3 size: 12 residues. The CDR3 sequence is CASSVWRDEQFF. The DNA of the CDR3 is TGTGCCAGCAGCGTATGGCGGGATGAGCAGTTCTTC.

To note about this clonotype: This may come from a read error, since a much larger clone is one base off. DNA for the CDR3: TGTGCCAGCAGCTTGGGAGGGACCCCTGAAGCTTTCTTT. Encoded protein: CASSLGGTPEAFF. The V call is TRBV5-6, the J call TRBJ1-1; D is perhaps TRBD1 (5 bases). Germline V gives CDR1 SGHDT, CDR2 YYEEEE. The V end was cut by 0 bases, the J end by 6 bases, with 9 bases between. The CDR3 totals 13 residues.

This clonotype was seen repeatedly, ten times or more. The V and J genes are TRBV5-6 and TRBJ1-1; D is unclear. Germline assignment: CDR1 SGHDT and CDR2 YYEEEE. With 1 base removed from V and 5 bases from J, the gap between germline ends came to 12 bases. The CDR3 is 14 amino acids. The CDR3 nucleotides are TGTGCCAGCAGCTTGTTCCCACCTAGGACTGAAGCTTTCTTT. This translates into CASSLFPPRTEAFF.